This is a list of T cell receptor beta chains from one sample in a study of T cell responses to AZD1222 COVID-19 vaccine. The assay was immunoSEQ multiplex PCR, and TCRdb's table has in-frame clones only and misses some. This sample has some 170,000 clones, with approximately 92% found just once. The sample consisted of peripheral blood, taken on day 0 of AZD1222 vaccination. All receptors come from an adult in good health. CDR3s include the opening cysteine and the closing phenylalanine or tryptophan. Fields, in order: clone size, CDR3 length, J gene, V gene, D gene, CDR3 protein, CDR3 DNA. The D gene is left open where the match is weak. Only part of the rows carry a size: once, few, many, or a class if the clone is expanded.

size: NA; length: 19; J: TRBJ2-3; V: TRBV2; D: TRBD2; CDR3: CASSEAYESGVSKTDTQYF; DNA: TGTGCCAGCAGTGAAGCATATGAAAGCGGGGTTAGTAAAACAGATACGCAGTATTTT
size: NA; length: 16; J: TRBJ2-3; V: TRBV5-1; D: NA; CDR3: CASSPEAALSTDTQYF; DNA: TGCGCCAGCAGCCCCGAGGCAGCCCTGAGCACAGATACGCAGTATTTT
size: few; length: 13; J: TRBJ1-4; V: TRBV18; D: NA; CDR3: CASSPLDREKLFF; DNA: TGTGCCAGCTCACCACTCGACCGTGAAAAACTGTTTTTT
size: NA; length: 21; J: TRBJ2-1; V: TRBV19; D: TRBD1; CDR3: CASSHKLTGLQGPSSYNEQFF; DNA: TGTGCCAGTAGTCATAAATTGACAGGGCTTCAGGGCCCGAGCTCCTACAATGAGCAGTTCTTC
size: NA; length: 16; J: TRBJ2-1; V: TRBV7-8; D: NA; CDR3: CASSLTLAPPYNEQFF; DNA: TGTGCCAGCAGCTTAACGTTAGCTCCTCCCTACAATGAGCAGTTCTTC
size: NA; length: 14; J: TRBJ2-7; V: TRBV19; D: NA; CDR3: CASSYGDPTYEQYF; DNA: TGTGCCAGTAGTTACGGGGACCCAACCTACGAGCAGTACTTC
size: NA; length: 16; J: TRBJ2-1; V: TRBV19; D: TRBD2; CDR3: CASSGSTSPKYNEQFF; DNA: TGTGCCAGTAGTGGGTCGACTAGCCCCAAATACAATGAGCAGTTCTTC
size: once; length: 15; J: TRBJ1-2; V: TRBV5-1; D: TRBD1; CDR3: CASGTEQGALFGYTF; DNA: TGCGCCAGCGGAACGGAACAGGGGGCCCTATTTGGTTACACCTTC
size: NA; length: 13; J: TRBJ2-7; V: TRBV7-6; D: TRBD1; CDR3: CASSADRGHEQYF; DNA: TGTGCCAGCAGCGCCGACAGGGGGCACGAGCAGTACTTC
size: once; length: 15; J: TRBJ2-1; V: TRBV7-2; D: NA; CDR3: CASSLSRVAQKEQFF; DNA: TGTGCCAGCAGCTTAAGTAGGGTAGCGCAAAAAGAGCAGTTCTTC
size: NA; length: 19; J: TRBJ1-2; V: TRBV18; D: NA; CDR3: CASSPSGGRGTVTNYGYTF; DNA: TGTGCCAGCTCACCCTCCGGGGGGAGGGGTACTGTGACTAACTATGGCTACACCTTC
size: NA; length: 14; J: TRBJ2-3; V: TRBV19; D: TRBD1; CDR3: CASRSGQGFDTQYF; DNA: TGTGCCAGTAGATCAGGACAGGGATTTGATACGCAGTATTTT
size: NA; length: 15; J: TRBJ1-2; V: TRBV6-2/TRBV6-3; D: NA; CDR3: CASSYGRGGAGGYTF; DNA: TGTGCCAGCAGTTACGGGCGCGGGGGCGCGGGGGGCTACACCTTC
size: NA; length: 13; J: TRBJ2-5; V: TRBV27; D: TRBD1; CDR3: CASSSRDRETQYF; DNA: TGTGCCAGCAGTTCCCGGGACAGGGAGACCCAGTACTTC
size: NA; length: 12; J: TRBJ2-5; V: TRBV30; D: NA; CDR3: CAWTLPQETQYF; DNA: TGTGCCTGGACCTTGCCGCAAGAGACCCAGTACTTC
size: NA; length: 15; J: TRBJ2-7; V: TRBV4-2; D: NA; CDR3: CASSQEDGMLYEQYF; DNA: TGTGCCAGCAGCCAAGAGGATGGTATGCTCTACGAGCAGTACTTC